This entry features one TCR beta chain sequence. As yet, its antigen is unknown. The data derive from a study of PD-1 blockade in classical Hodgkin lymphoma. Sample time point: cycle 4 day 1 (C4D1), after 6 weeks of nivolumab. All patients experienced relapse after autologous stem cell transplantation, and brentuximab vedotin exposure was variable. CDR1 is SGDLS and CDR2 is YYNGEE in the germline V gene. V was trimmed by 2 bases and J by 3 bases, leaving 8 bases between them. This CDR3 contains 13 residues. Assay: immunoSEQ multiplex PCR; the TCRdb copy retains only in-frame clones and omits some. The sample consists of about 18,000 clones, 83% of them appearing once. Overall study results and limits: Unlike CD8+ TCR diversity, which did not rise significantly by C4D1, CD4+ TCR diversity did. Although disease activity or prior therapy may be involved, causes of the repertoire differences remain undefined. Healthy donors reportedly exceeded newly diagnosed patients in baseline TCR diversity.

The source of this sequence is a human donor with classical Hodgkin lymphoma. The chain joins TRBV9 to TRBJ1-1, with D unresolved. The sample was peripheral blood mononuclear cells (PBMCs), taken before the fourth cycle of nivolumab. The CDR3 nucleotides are TGTGCCAGCAGCGTCGACGGGGACACTGAAGCTTTCTTT. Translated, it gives CASSVDGDTEAFF.